What follows is one T cell receptor beta chain and its context. This receptor's antigen is unknown. No much larger clone exists at a distance of one base, and base qualities are not known. V is pared back by 5 bases and J by 7 bases, with 17 bases lying between the germline termini. According to the germline V gene (reference sequence), CDR1 reads LGHDT and CDR2 reads YNNKEL. The CDR3 numbers 14 residues from cysteine through phenylalanine. Only the CDR3 portion is preserved as DNA: 42 bases, with reading frame beginning at the first base. The data derive from a study of blood T cell repertoires in COVID-19 (dated by TCRdb to 2018 to 2021). Study-level background: Collaborator samples came from the United States, Italy and Spain and covered acute and convalescent phases of COVID-19. The material from the prospective study consisted of cDNA or gDNA derived from T cells, B-cell-depleted T cells, or PBMCs. Subjects who had been exposed to COVID-19, were actively infected with it, or had recovered from it provided the deeply sampled blood TCRbeta repertoires that made up the dataset. The repertoires were made available in a free public database intended to serve as a resource for research on the immune response to SARS-CoV-2. Samples came from the ongoing ImmuneRACE study (first 160 participants) plus 1,254 subjects from 6 global collaborators. Sample metadata almost always included a de-identified subject ID, COVID-19 status, age in years and sex. Where available, HLA class I and class II types were obtained from metadata supplied by the sample provider rather than from assay-based typing. General study outcomes and caveats: The amount of clinical and demographic metadata varied by source and participant and was provided uncurated.

Collaborating institutions collected whole blood in K2EDTA tubes following their own protocols. For TCRbeta analysis, collaborator samples were shipped as frozen whole blood, as isolated PBMCs, or as DNA extracted from either sample type. The immunoSEQ Assay, a bias-controlled multiplex PCR, was used to amplify TCRbeta CDR3 regions from genomic DNA. Regarding the original processing steps: The number of nucleated cells in each sample was estimated by amplification of reference gene primers within the assay. To quantify the absolute abundance of each unique TCRbeta CDR3 rearrangement, sequence reads were collapsed and filtered. For each sample, productive Simpson clonality was calculated as the square root of Simpson's diversity index over productive rearrangements. TCRdb provides this immuneACCESS table in a form limited to in-frame rearrangements. Some clones are lacking; in checked studies, under half of them reflect an unresolved V gene, and why the rest are absent is not known. V and J calls plus clone size are reproduced from that table; the DNA served to infer D and trimming. The sample records approximately 240,000 clones, approximately 80% of which are singletons. The ten top clones hold just under 6.5% of the sample.

The rearranged segments are TRBV3-1 (or the pseudogene TRBV3-2) and TRBJ1-2; the D region possibly corresponds to TRBD1 (6 bases align). This receptor was identified in a woman in her sixties or seventies with active or convalescent COVID-19. The source material was peripheral blood. CDR3 loop: CASSYSGGGGGYTF. The DNA reads TGTGCCAGCAGCTATTCGGGAGGGGGAGGTGGCTACACCTTC.